A selection of T cell receptor beta chains follows, all from one sample in a study of shared clonotypes between healthy human individuals. The table came from immunoSEQ multiplex PCR; TCRdb's copy has only in-frame clones and leaves some out. Found here are some 2,000,000 clones, 90% to 95% of them singletons; the top ten hold under 0.15%. What was sequenced was naive CD4+ T cells sorted from blood. These receptors were taken from a man younger than 35 in good health. Both conserved end residues are part of each CDR3. Each record gives: J gene, D gene, clone size, V gene, CDR3 protein, CDR3 DNA. D genes are given only for firm matches. Rows may omit the clone size; those that give it use once, few, many or a size class.

TRBJ2-1	.	once	TRBV7-2	CASSLTRNEQFF	TGTGCCAGCAGCCTAACTAGGAATGAGCAGTTCTTC
TRBJ1-2	.	once	TRBV7-2	CASSPRGVGYGYTF	TGTGCCAGCAGCCCTCGCGGGGTCGGCTATGGCTACACCTTC
TRBJ1-4	.	.	TRBV28	CASSFPGGGSTNEKLFF	TGTGCCAGCAGTTTTCCGGGAGGGGGTTCAACTAATGAAAAACTGTTTTTT
TRBJ2-1	.	.	TRBV6-9	CASRDGTNEQFF	TGTGCCAGCAGGGACGGGACCAATGAGCAGTTCTTC
TRBJ1-2	.	.	TRBV5-5	CASSEGTTGGYTF	TGTGCCAGCAGCGAAGGGACCACGGGAGGCTACACCTTC
TRBJ2-7	TRBD2	.	TRBV6-5	CASSYSTTSGIYEQYF	TGTGCCAGCAGTTACTCGACAACTAGCGGCATTTACGAGCAGTACTTC
TRBJ2-7	.	.	TRBV4-1	CASSQVPGPYTYEQYF	TGCGCCAGCAGCCAGGTCCCGGGACCCTATACCTACGAGCAGTACTTC
TRBJ2-2	.	.	TRBV5-6	CASSLTGAMRTGELFF	TGTGCCAGCAGCTTGACGGGGGCGATGCGCACCGGGGAGCTGTTTTTT
TRBJ2-1	.	.	TRBV6-4	CASIGVERPDQYNEQFF	TGTGCCAGCATTGGAGTCGAGCGGCCGGATCAATACAATGAGCAGTTCTTC
TRBJ1-1	.	.	TRBV6-5	CASTPIAGRGAFF	TGTGCCAGCACCCCGATAGCGGGTCGGGGAGCTTTCTTT